This TCR beta chain originates from a study of blood T cell repertoires in COVID-19. Study-level background: Acute and convalescent COVID-19 specimens originated in the United States, Italy and Spain. From T cells, B-cell-depleted T cells, or PBMCs came the material, which was cDNA or gDNA.

Source study methods: Researchers report that nucleated cell counts were estimated from reference gene primer amplification. Assay used: immunoSEQ multiplex PCR; TCRdb lists only in-frame clones, some missing. V and J calls and clone size are as listed in that table; D and trimming were resolved from the DNA. The sample contains 150,000 to 200,000 clones, about 86% of which appear only once. V was trimmed by 0 bases and J by 5 bases, leaving 13 bases between them. This CDR3 contains 14 residues. Germline V gene lookup returns CDR1 GTSNPN and CDR2 SVGIG (reference sequence). The source is a woman of 80 years or more with acute or convalescent COVID-19. V gene TRBV30 combines with J gene TRBJ1-2; D perhaps matches TRBD1 (5 bases). The material sequenced was peripheral blood. CDR3: CAWSVLQGLYGYTF. The DNA of the CDR3 is TGTGCCTGGAGTGTACTTCAGGGTCTTTATGGCTACACCTTC.